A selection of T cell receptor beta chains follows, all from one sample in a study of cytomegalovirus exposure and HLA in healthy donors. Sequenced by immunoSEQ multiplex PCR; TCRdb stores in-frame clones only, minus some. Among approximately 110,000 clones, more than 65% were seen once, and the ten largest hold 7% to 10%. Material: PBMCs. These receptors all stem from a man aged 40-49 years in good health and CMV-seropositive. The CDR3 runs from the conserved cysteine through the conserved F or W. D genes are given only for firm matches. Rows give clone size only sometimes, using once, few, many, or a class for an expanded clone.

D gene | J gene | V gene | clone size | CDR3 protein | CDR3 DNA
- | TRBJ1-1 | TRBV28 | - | CASSLRSGRGSIMNTEAFF | TGTGCCAGCAGTTTAAGGTCGGGCAGGGGCTCCATCATGAACACTGAAGCTTTCTTT
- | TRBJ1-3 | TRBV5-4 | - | CASSTRGGNTIYF | TGTGCCAGCAGCACGCGGGGGGGAAACACCATATATTTT
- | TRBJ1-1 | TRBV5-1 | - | CASSLVGGSMNTEAFF | TGCGCCAGCAGCTTGGTGGGGGGGTCGATGAACACTGAAGCTTTCTTT
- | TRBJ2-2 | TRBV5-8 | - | CASRRTNTGELFF | TGTGCCAGCCGCAGGACAAACACCGGGGAGCTGTTTTTT
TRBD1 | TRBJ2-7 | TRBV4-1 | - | CASSQVGTGGFYEQYF | TGCGCCAGCAGCCAAGTCGGGACAGGGGGCTTCTACGAGCAGTACTTC
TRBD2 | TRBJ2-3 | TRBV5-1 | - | CASSLAWAGVPDTQYF | TGCGCCAGCAGCTTGGCCTGGGCGGGAGTCCCAGATACGCAGTATTTT
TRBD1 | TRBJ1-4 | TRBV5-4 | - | CASSFAGQGNEKLFF | TGTGCCAGCAGCTTTGCGGGACAGGGAAATGAAAAACTGTTTTTT
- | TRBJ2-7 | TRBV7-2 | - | CASSFGSLDYYEQYF | TGTGCCAGCAGCTTCGGGAGCCTCGACTACTACGAGCAGTACTTC
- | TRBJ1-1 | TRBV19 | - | CASSIRGGPTLFEAFF | TGTGCCAGTAGTATACGGGGGGGACCGACGCTTTTTGAAGCTTTCTTT
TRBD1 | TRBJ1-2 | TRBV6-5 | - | CASSRQGDNGYTF | TGTGCCAGCAGTCGACAGGGAGATAATGGCTACACCTTC
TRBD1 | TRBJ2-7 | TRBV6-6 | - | CASSYNPGTGLDEQYF | TGTGCCAGCAGTTACAACCCCGGGACAGGGCTCGACGAGCAGTACTTC
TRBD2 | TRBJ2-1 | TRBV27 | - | CASSTLTSGKENEQFF | TGTGCCAGCAGTACCCTGACTAGCGGGAAGGAAAATGAGCAGTTCTTC
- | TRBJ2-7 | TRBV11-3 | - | CASSSPRVYEQYF | TGTGCCAGCAGCTCCCCACGGGTGTACGAGCAGTACTTC
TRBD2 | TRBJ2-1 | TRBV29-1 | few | CSVQGGRASDEQFF | TGCAGCGTTCAGGGCGGGAGGGCCAGCGATGAGCAGTTCTTC
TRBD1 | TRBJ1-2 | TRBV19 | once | CASSNTGGGLYGYTF | TGTGCCAGTAGTAATACAGGGGGTGGGCTCTATGGCTACACCTTC
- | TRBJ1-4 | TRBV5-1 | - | CASSPRGYDNEKLFF | TGCGCCAGCAGCCCCCGGGGGTATGATAATGAAAAACTGTTTTTT
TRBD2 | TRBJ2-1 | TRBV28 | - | CASSLYSGRAPNEQFF | TGTGCCAGCAGTTTATATAGCGGGAGGGCCCCCAATGAGCAGTTCTTC
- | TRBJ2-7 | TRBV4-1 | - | CASSQESQASYEQYF | TGCGCCAGCAGCCAAGAATCACAGGCTTCCTACGAGCAGTACTTC
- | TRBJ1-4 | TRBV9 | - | CASSVGDDAGSPNEKLFF | TGTGCCAGCAGCGTAGGGGATGACGCGGGCTCTCCTAATGAAAAACTGTTTTTT
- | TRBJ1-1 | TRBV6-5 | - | CASSYATDLEAFF | TGTGCCAGCAGTTACGCTACAGATTTGGAAGCTTTCTTT
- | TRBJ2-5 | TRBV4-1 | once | CASSQEVWGVQETQYF | TGCGCCAGCAGCCAAGAGGTGTGGGGGGTTCAAGAGACCCAGTACTTC
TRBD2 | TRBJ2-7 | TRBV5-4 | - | CASSLVAGAGEQYF | TGTGCCAGCAGCTTGGTAGCGGGAGCGGGCGAGCAGTACTTC
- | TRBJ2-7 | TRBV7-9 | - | CASSVGSKFEQYF | TGTGCCAGCAGCGTAGGCAGTAAATTCGAGCAGTACTTC